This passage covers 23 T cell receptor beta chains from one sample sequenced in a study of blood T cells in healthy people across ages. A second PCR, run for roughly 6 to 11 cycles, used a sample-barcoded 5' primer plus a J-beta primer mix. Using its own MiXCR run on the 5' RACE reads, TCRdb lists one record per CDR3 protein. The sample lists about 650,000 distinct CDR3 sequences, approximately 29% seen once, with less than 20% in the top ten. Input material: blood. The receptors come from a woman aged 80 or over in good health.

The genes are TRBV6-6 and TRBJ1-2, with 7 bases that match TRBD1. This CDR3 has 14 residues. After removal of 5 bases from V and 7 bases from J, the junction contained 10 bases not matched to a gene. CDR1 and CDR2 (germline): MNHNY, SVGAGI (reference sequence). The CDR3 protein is CASSTSGGIGGYTF. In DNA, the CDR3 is TGTGCCAGCAGTACCTCAGGGGGAATCGGTGGCTACACCTTC.

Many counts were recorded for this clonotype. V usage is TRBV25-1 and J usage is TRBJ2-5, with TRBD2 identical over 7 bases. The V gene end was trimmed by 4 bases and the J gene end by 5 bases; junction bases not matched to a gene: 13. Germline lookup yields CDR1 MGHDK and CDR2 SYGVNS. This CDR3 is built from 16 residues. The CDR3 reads CASSGGREELGETQYF. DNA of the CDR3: TGTGCCAGCAGTGGGGGGAGGGAGGAGCTCGGGGAGACCCAGTACTTC. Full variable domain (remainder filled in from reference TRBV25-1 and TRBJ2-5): EADIYQTPRYLVIGTGKKITLECSQTMGHDKMYWYQQDPGMELHLIHYSYGVNSTEKGDLSSESTVSRIRTEHFPLTLESARPSHTSQYLCASSGGREELGETQYFGPGTRLLVL.

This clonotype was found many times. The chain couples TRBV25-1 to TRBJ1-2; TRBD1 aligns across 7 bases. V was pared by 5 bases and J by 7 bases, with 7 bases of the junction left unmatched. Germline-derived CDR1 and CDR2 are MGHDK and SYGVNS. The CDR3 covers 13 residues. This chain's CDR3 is CASSPGRGAGYTF. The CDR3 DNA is TGTGCCAGCAGTCCGGGCAGGGGGGCTGGCTACACCTTC.

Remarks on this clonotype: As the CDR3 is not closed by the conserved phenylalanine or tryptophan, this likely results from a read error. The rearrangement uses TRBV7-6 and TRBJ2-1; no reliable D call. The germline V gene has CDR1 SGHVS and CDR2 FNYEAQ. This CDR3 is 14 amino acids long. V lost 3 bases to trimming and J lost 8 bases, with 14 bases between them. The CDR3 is CASSLAQGIHEQFS. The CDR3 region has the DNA TGTGCCAGCAGCTTGGCGCAAGGGATCCATGAGCAGTTCTCC.

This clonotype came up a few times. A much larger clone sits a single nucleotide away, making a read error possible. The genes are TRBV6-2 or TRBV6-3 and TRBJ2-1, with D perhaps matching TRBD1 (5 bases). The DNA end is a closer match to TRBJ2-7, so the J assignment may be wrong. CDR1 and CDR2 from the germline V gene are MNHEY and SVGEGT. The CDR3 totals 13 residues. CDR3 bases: TGTGCCAGCAGGCTACAGGCGTACAATGAGCAGTACTTC. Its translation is CASRLQAYNEQYF.

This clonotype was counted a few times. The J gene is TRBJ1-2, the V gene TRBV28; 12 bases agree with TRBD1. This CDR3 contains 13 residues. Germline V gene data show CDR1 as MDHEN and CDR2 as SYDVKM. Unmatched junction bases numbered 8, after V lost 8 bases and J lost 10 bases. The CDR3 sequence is CASLIGTGGAYTF. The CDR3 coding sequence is TGTGCCAGCTTAATAGGGACAGGGGGCGCCTACACCTTC.

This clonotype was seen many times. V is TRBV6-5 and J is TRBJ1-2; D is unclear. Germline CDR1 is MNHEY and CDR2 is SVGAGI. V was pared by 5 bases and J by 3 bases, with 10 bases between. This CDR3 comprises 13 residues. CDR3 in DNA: TGTGCCAGCAGTCCCGACCGGGACTATGGCTACACCTTC. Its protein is CASSPDRDYGYTF.

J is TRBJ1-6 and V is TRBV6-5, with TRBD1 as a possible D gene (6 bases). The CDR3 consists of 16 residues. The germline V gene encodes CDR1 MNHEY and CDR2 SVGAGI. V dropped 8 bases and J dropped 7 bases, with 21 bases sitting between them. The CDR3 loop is CASGWANGGRNSPLHF. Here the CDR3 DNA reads TGTGCCAGCGGATGGGCTAATGGGGGGCGGAATTCACCCCTCCACTTT.

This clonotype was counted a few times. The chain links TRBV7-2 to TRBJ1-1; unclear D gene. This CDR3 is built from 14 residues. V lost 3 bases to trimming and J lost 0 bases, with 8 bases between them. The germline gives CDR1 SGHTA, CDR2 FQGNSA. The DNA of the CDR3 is TGTGCCAGCAGCTTGGACGGAGTGAACACTGAAGCTTTCTTT. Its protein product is CASSLDGVNTEAFF.

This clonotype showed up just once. CDR3 in DNA: TGCAGTGCTAGAGAAGGGGTAGCCCAAGAGACCCAGTACTTC. It specifies CSAREGVAQETQYF. This chain uses TRBV20-1 with TRBJ2-5; D is possibly TRBD1 (5 bases). V shed 0 bases and J shed 1 base, with 9 bases lying between them. The CDR3 extends over 14 amino acids. CDR1 and CDR2 from the germline V gene are DFQATT and SNEGSKA (reference sequence).

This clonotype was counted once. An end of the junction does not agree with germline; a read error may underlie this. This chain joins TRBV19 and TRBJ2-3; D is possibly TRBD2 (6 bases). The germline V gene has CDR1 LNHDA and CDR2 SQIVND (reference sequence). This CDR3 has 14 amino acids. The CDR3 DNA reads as TGTGCCAGTAGTACGGGGGTGTACACAGATACGCATTATTTT. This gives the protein CASSTGVYTDTHYF.

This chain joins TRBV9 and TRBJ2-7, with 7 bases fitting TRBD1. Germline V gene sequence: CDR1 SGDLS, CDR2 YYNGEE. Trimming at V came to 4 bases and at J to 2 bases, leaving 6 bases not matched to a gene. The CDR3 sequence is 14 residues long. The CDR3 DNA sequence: TGTGCCAGCAGCACCACAGGGGTCCCCTACGAGCAGTACTTC. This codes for CASSTTGVPYEQYF.

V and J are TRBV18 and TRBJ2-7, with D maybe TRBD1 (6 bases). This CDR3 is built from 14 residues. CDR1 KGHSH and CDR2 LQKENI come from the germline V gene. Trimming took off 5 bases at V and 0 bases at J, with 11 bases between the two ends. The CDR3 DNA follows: TGTGCCAGCTCAGACAGGCCTTTCTCCTACGAGCAGTACTTC. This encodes CASSDRPFSYEQYF.

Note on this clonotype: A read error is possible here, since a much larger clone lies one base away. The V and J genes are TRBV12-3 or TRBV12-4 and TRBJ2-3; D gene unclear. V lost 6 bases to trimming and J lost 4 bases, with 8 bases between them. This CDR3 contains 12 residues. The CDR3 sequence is CASRLSADTQYF. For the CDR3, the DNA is TGTGCCAGCAGATTGAGTGCAGATACGCAGTATTTT.

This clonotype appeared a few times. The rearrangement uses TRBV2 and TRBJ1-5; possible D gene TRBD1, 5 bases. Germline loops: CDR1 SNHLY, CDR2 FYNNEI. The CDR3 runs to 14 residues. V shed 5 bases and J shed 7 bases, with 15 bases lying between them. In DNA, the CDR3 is TGTGCCAGCAGTTTGAAGGGGCTCGGACAGCCCCAGCATTTT. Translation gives CASSLKGLGQPQHF. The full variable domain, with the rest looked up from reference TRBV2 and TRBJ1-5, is EPEVTQTPSHQVTQMGQEVILRCVPISNHLYFYWYRQILGQKVEFLVSFYNNEISEKSEIFDDQFSVERPDGSNFTLKIRSTKLEDSAMYFCASSLKGLGQPQHFGDGTRLSIL.

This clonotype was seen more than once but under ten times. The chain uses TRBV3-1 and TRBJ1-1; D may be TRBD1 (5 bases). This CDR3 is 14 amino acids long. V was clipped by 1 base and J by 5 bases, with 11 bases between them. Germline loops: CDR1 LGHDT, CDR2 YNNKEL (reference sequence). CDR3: CASSQGRGRTEAFF. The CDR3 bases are TGTGCCAGCAGCCAAGGGCGGGGGAGGACTGAAGCTTTCTTT.

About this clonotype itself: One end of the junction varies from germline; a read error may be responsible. CDR3 region: CASSPRQGGEETRYF. The CDR3 DNA reads TGTGCCAGCAGCCCCCGACAGGGAGGGGAAGAGACCCGGTACTTC. The rearrangement uses TRBV7-2 and TRBJ2-5; D could derive from TRBD1 or TRBD2 (7 bases each). The CDR3 contains 15 residues. Germline CDR1 is SGHTA and CDR2 is FQGNSA.

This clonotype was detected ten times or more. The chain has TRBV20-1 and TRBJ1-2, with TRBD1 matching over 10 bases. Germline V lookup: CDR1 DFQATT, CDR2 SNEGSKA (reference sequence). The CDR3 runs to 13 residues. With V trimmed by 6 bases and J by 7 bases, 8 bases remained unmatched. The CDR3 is CSAGTGVSVGYTF. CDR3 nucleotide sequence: TGCAGTGCGGGGACAGGGGTCTCTGTTGGCTACACCTTC.

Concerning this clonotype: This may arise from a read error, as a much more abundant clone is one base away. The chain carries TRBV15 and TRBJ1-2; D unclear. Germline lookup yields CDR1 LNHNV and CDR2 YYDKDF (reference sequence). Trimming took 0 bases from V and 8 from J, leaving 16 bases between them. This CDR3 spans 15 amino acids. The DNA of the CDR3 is TGTGCCACCAGCAGAGATATAGGTCCTCCCCCGGGCTACACCTTC. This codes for CATSRDIGPPPGYTF. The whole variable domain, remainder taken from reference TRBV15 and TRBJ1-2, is DAMVIQNPRYQVTQFGKPVTLSCSQTLNHNVMYWYQQKSSQAPKLLFHYYDKDFNNEADTPDNFQSRRPNTSFCFLDIRSPGLGDTAMYLCATSRDIGPPPGYTFGSGTRLTVV.

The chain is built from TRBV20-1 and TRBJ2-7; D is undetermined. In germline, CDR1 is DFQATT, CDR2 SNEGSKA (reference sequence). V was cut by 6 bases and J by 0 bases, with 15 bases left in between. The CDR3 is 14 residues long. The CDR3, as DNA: TGCAGTGCCCAACCCGACATTAACTCCTACGAGCAGTACTTC. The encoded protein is CSAQPDINSYEQYF.

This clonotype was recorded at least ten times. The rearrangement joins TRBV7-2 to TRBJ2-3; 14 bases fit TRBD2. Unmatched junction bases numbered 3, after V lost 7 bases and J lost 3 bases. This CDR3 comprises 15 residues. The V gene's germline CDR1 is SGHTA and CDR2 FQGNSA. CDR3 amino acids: CASTRTSGGTDTQYF. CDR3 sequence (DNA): TGTGCCAGCACCAGGACTAGCGGGGGGACAGATACGCAGTATTTT.

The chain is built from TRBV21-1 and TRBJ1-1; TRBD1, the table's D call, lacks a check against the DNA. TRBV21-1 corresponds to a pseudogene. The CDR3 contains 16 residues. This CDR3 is CASSTRRTAMNTEAFF. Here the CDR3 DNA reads TGTGCCAGCAGCACCCGACGGACAGCGATGAACACTGAAGCTTTCTTT.

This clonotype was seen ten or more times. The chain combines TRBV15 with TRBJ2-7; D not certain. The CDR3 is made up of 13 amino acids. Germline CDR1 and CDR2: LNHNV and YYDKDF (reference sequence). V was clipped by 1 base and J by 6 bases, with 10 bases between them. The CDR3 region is CATSRVAALEQYF. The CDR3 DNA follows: TGTGCCACCAGCAGAGTGGCAGCCCTCGAGCAGTACTTC.